Below are 13 T cell receptor beta chains sequenced from a single sample in a study of blood T cells in healthy people across ages (dated by TCRdb to 2013 to 2016). The library was generated by 5' RACE. Sequencing took place on an Illumina HiSeq 2500. A second PCR of about 6 to 12 cycles was run with a J-beta primer mix and a sample-barcoded 5' primer. TCRdb reprocessed the public reads (quality trimming at Q25 with fastp, clone calling with MiXCR) and kept in-frame beta chains. Entries are consolidated by CDR3 protein sequence, retaining the most common genes and DNA. This sample lists just over 800,000 distinct CDR3 sequences; under 80% were detected once. 28% of the sample comes from the top ten. The source material was blood. These receptors originate from a young man in good health.

The chain is built from TRBV7-2 and TRBJ1-1; D is ambiguous. Germline V gene data show CDR1 as SGHTA and CDR2 as FQGNSA. The CDR3 totals 14 residues. V dropped 5 bases and J dropped 11 bases, with 21 bases sitting between them. The chain's CDR3 is CASSPQSQPPRAFF. The CDR3 nucleotides are TGTGCCAGCAGCCCCCAGAGCCAGCCTCCTCGGGCTTTCTTT.

The chain has TRBV7-9 and TRBJ2-3; possibly TRBD2 for D (7 bases). Germline V CDR1 and CDR2: SEHNR, FQNEAQ (reference sequence). This CDR3 has 11 amino acids. V dropped 3 bases and J dropped 12 bases, with 10 bases sitting between them. The CDR3 coding sequence is TGTGCCAGCAGCTTGACGGGGGGCCAGTATTTT. Residues: CASSLTGGQYF. Full variable domain (rest looked up from reference TRBV7-9 and TRBJ2-3): DTGVSQNPRHKITKRGQNVTFRCDPISEHNRLYWYRQTLGQGPEFLTYFQNEAQLEKSRLLSDRFSAERPKGSFSTLEIQRTEQGDSAMYLCASSLTGGQYFGPGTRLTVL.

V is TRBV7-9 and J is TRBJ1-2; D not resolved. The CDR3 consists of 15 residues. V lost 5 bases and J lost 7, with 20 bases in between. Germline-derived CDR1 and CDR2 are SEHNR and FQNEAQ (reference sequence). The CDR3 DNA reads TGTGCCAGCAGCCCGACTCAGCCGTTCGTACGTGGCTACACCTTC. Its translation: CASSPTQPFVRGYTF.

This clonotype was seen a single time. The genes are TRBV12-3 or TRBV12-4 and TRBJ2-3, with D possibly TRBD2 on 6 matching bases. The CDR3 has 14 residues. V was cut by 6 bases and J by 6 bases, with 16 bases left in between. The CDR3 reads CASSKVGRGDTQYF. The DNA of the CDR3 is TGTGCCAGCAGCAAAGTGGGCCGGGGGGATACGCAGTATTTT.

This clonotype came up a few times. The chain is built from TRBV12-3 or TRBV12-4 and TRBJ2-7, with 11 bases fitting TRBD1. The CDR3 loop spans 15 amino acids. Losses at the gene ends were 6 bases for V and 7 bases for J; bases not matched to a gene: 11. The CDR3: CASSGKDRGLLEQYF. For the CDR3, the DNA is TGTGCCAGCAGCGGCAAGGACAGGGGGCTCTTGGAGCAGTACTTC.

This clonotype showed up just a few times. The chain uses TRBV12-3 or TRBV12-4 and TRBJ2-5; D unresolved. The V gene lost 0 bases and the J gene lost 2 bases, with 7 bases spanning the gap. This CDR3 has 14 amino acids. CDR3 sequence: CASSLAALQETQYF. The CDR3 nucleotides are TGTGCCAGCAGTTTAGCGGCGCTGCAAGAGACCCAGTACTTC.

The rearrangement joins TRBV5-1 to TRBJ1-5, with TRBD1 identical over 8 bases. The CDR3 has 15 amino acids. Per germline, CDR1 SGHRS and CDR2 YFSETQ. V dropped 3 bases and J dropped 3; count of bases not matched to a gene: 5. In DNA, the CDR3 is TGCGCCAGCAGCTCGACAGGGGCGTACAATCAGCCCCAGCATTTT. Translated, it gives CASSSTGAYNQPQHF.

This clonotype has a single count. The chain employs TRBV4-3 and TRBJ1-2; 9 bases are a match to TRBD1. Losses at the gene ends were 1 base for V and 7 bases for J; bases not matched to a gene: 10. The CDR3 is 16 residues long. Germline CDR1 reads LGHNA; CDR2 reads YSLEER. The CDR3 nucleotides read TGCGCCAGCAGCCAAGGTAGAGACGGGACAGGGAGTGGCTACACCTTC. Amino acids: CASSQGRDGTGSGYTF.

This sequence joins TRBV10-3 and TRBJ1-2; 7 bases agree with TRBD1. V shed 0 bases and J 7 bases; nucleotides not matched to a gene: 11. The CDR3 has 16 amino acids. Germline V lookup: CDR1 ENHRY, CDR2 SYGVKD. CDR3 loop: CAISESGEGADRGYTF. The CDR3 DNA reads as TGTGCCATCAGTGAGTCGGGTGAGGGGGCTGATCGTGGCTACACCTTC.

This clonotype turned up a few times. V gene TRBV12-3 or TRBV12-4 combines with J gene TRBJ2-1, with 10 positions matching TRBD1. The CDR3 covers 15 residues. Losses at the gene ends were 5 bases for V and 4 bases for J; bases not matched to a gene: 5. The CDR3 DNA reads TGTGCCAGCAGTAGGGGACAGGGGAAATACAATGAGCAGTTCTTC. This gives the protein CASSRGQGKYNEQFF.

A few counts support this clonotype. The gene calls are TRBV3-1 and TRBJ1-5; D unclear. V lost 1 base to trimming and J lost 2 bases, with 12 bases between them. The CDR3 loop spans 16 amino acids. Germline V gene sequence: CDR1 LGHDT, CDR2 YNNKEL (reference sequence). In DNA, the CDR3 is TGTGCCAGCAGCCAAGGTGCAGGAATGGGCAATCAGCCCCAGCATTTT. Protein sequence: CASSQGAGMGNQPQHF.

This chain uses TRBV20-1 with TRBJ2-4, with a weak D call TRBD2 (5 bases). Between the trimmed V and J ends, which lost 1 base and 5 bases, there was a span of 15 bases. The CDR3 consists of 15 residues. In germline, CDR1 is DFQATT, CDR2 SNEGSKA (reference sequence). CDR3 residues: CSARVWAPGENIQYF. The CDR3 coding sequence is TGCAGTGCTAGAGTTTGGGCTCCCGGGGAAAACATTCAGTACTTC.

The rearrangement joins TRBV10-3 to TRBJ1-2; D remains ambiguous. There are 12 residues in the CDR3. The germline V gene has CDR1 ENHRY and CDR2 SYGVKD. The V end lost 6 bases, the J end lost 5 bases, and 10 bases lay between the germline ends. The CDR3 nucleotides read TGTGCCATCAGGGAAATTGAGTATGGCTACACCTTC. Translated, it gives CAIREIEYGYTF.